The subject of this entry is one T cell receptor beta chain. The antigen is unknown. This record comes from a study of CXCR3-negative and CXCR3-positive naive CD8 T cells. The TRB libraries of cDNA were built by UMI-labeled 5' RACE. Using the 5' RACE reads, TCRdb records one entry per CDR3 protein without DNA. The ten most abundant clones cover more than 12% of a sample with approximately 39,000 distinct CDR3 sequences. Study findings and constraints: Memory cells showed distinct TRBV-TRBJ patterns, while the two naive subsets matched.

The CDR3 extends over 20 amino acids. Germline CDR1 reads SGHTA; CDR2 reads FQGNSA. This chain joins TRBV7-2 and TRBJ2-7; the TCRdb call, TRBD1, lacks DNA for checking. The source material was memory CD8+ T cells from blood. This TCR was sampled from a human donor in good health. Some clones in this sample may be carry-over from other donors' samples. CDR3: CASSIYLCSVEVSAPYEQYF.